This is a list of T cell receptor beta chains from one sample in a study of regulatory T cells in long-lasting Graves disease. One entry per CDR3 protein results from TCRdb running MiXCR on the multiplex PCR reads. The profile shows hundreds of thousands of distinct CDR3 sequences, about 20% of them singletons. Sequencing used peripheral blood mononuclear cells (PBMCs), obtained when the disease was refractory, from a patient treated with antithyroid drugs. These receptors were obtained from a female donor with Graves disease. Each CDR3 is given with its conserved first and last residue. Each record gives: clone size, D gene, J gene, V gene, CDR3 protein, CDR3 DNA. D genes are given only for firm matches. The size of a clone is reported for some rows only, either as once, few or many, or as a class for expanded clones.

.,TRBD2,TRBJ2-7,TRBV27,CASSPRLAGGQYF,TGTGCCAGCAGTCCCAGACTAGCGGGAGGGCAGTACTTC
many,TRBD1,TRBJ1-1,TRBV3-1,CASSQARGQGNTEAFF,TGTGCCAGCAGCCAAGCAAGAGGACAGGGAAACACTGAAGCTTTCTTT
.,.,TRBJ1-1,TRBV7-8,CAVRLTRGLEERWYTEAFF,TGTGCGGTCCGTTTGACCCGGGGACTCGAAGAGAGATGGTACACTGAAGCTTTCTTT
few,.,TRBJ1-6,TRBV19,CASSPAPYNSPLHF,TGTGCCAGTAGTCCGGCGCCGTATAATTCACCCCTCCACTTT
.,.,TRBJ2-2,TRBV20-1,CSARDRGGGYTGELFF,TGCAGTGCTAGAGATCGGGGTGGTGGGTACACCGGGGAGCTGTTTTTT
.,TRBD1,TRBJ1-4,TRBV27,CASSRTGGLGTNEKLFF,TGTGCCAGCAGCCGGACAGGGGGGCTCGGAACTAATGAAAAACTGTTTTTT
.,.,TRBJ1-1,TRBV3-1,CASSQVAGRQAFF,TGTGCCAGCAGCCAAGTGGCCGGGAGACAGGCTTTCTTT
few,TRBD1,TRBJ1-2,TRBV20-1,CSARVFDLWGQGSGYTF,TGCAGTGCTAGAGTTTTCGATCTTTGGGGACAGGGTAGTGGCTACACCTTC
many,.,TRBJ2-5,TRBV20-1,CSASADWRDETQYF,TGCAGTGCTAGTGCGGACTGGAGAGATGAGACCCAGTACTTC
many,TRBD2,TRBJ2-7,TRBV6-2/TRBV6-3,CASSWGYSGTPTRDEQYF,TGTGCCAGCAGTTGGGGATATAGCGGGACCCCAACCAGAGACGAGCAGTACTTC
.,TRBD1,TRBJ2-5,TRBV7-9,CATGRDRAETQYF,TGTGCCACCGGCCGGGACAGAGCAGAGACCCAGTACTTC
many,.,TRBJ2-5,TRBV6-2/TRBV6-3,CASSYSAGAQETQYF,TGTGCCAGCAGTTACTCCGCAGGGGCCCAAGAGACCCAGTACTTC
once,.,TRBJ1-5,TRBV5-5,CASSLTGRSNQPQHF,TGTGCCAGCAGCCTCACAGGGAGAAGCAATCAGCCCCAGCATTTT
.,.,TRBJ2-5,TRBV4-1,CASSHSANGRVEQYF,TGCGCCAGCAGCCATTCGGCTAACGGGAGAGTAGAGCAGTACTTC
few,.,TRBJ1-1,TRBV27,CASRPLQEGTEAFF,TGTGCCAGCAGACCCTTACAGGAGGGCACTGAAGCTTTCTTT
few,TRBD1,TRBJ2-2,TRBV7-2,CASSEGALKSGELFF,TGTGCCAGCAGCGAGGGGGCGCTTAAGTCCGGGGAGCTGTTTTTT
.,TRBD2,TRBJ2-1,TRBV2,CASRASGTTEQFF,TGTGCCAGCAGGGCTAGCGGGACTACTGAGCAGTTCTTC
many,.,TRBJ2-3,TRBV11-2,CASSLAAPSTDTQYF,TGTGCCAGCAGCTTAGCAGCGCCCAGCACAGATACGCAGTATTTT
many,.,TRBJ2-4,TRBV28,CASLGEGAQDKNIQYF,TGTGCCAGTCTGGGGGAAGGGGCGCAGGACAAAAACATTCAGTACTTC
few,.,TRBJ2-2,TRBV10-3,CAISESGTINTGELFF,TGTGCCATCAGTGAGTCTGGGACCATTAACACCGGGGAGCTGTTTTTT
many,.,TRBJ1-2,TRBV14,CASSQAVLAGGYTF,TGTGCCAGCAGCCAAGCTGTCCTAGCGGGTGGCTACACCTTC
many,.,TRBJ1-4,TRBV7-8,CASSLEAALGEKLFF,TGTGCCAGCAGCTTAGAGGCTGCCTTAGGGGAAAAACTGTTTTTT